The following is a T cell receptor (beta chain) sequence with its context. Its antigen is not known. This specimen comes from a study of chemoradiotherapy in HPV16-positive cancers. As for the study in general: A couple of HPV16-positive patients' cells yielded candidate HPV-specific clones and common motifs.

TCRdb's copy holds only in-frame clones and misses some; the assay was immunoSEQ multiplex PCR. The top ten hold 3.8% of the sample, which has tens of thousands of clones, just under 80% seen once. The length of the CDR3 is 15 residues. CDR1 and CDR2 from the germline V gene are SNHLY and FYNNEI. V lost 3 bases and J 0 bases, leaving 9 bases between the germline ends. Findings of the study overall: Candidate HPV-specific clones and E7-related TCR motifs grew in tumor during treatment. In HPV16-positive patients, HPV-responsive T-cell expansion tracked better recurrence-free survival.

The receptor's source is a human donor with HPV-associated anogenital cancer. This chain connects TRBV2 to TRBJ1-5; D gene ambiguous. Sequenced material: blood, taken from a patient who underwent chemoradiotherapy. The CDR3 reads CASSDRSNSNQPQHF. In nucleotides, the CDR3 is TGTGCCAGCAGTGACAGGTCGAATAGCAATCAGCCCCAGCATTTT.